The rows below give T cell receptor beta chains drawn from one sample of a study of blood T cell repertoires in COVID-19. Clones were sequenced by immunoSEQ multiplex PCR, and TCRdb holds only the in-frame ones, with some missing. The data contain 450,000 to 500,000 clones, around nine tenths of them singletons. The sequenced sample consisted of PBMCs or T cells enriched from blood (not recorded which). The receptors come from an older woman who had recovered from COVID-19. Both conserved end residues are part of each CDR3. A D gene is named only where the DNA matches it firmly. Part of the rows lack a size; the others show once, few, many or a class for expanded clones.

>TRBV3-1/TRBV3-2|-|once|TRBJ2-7
TGTGCCAGCAGCCAAGATTTGGGGAGGTCGGGGGAGCAGTACTTC
CASSQDLGRSGEQYF
>TRBV30|-|-|TRBJ1-5
TGTGCCTGGAGTGTCGGGTTTCGCAATCAGCCCCAGCATTTT
CAWSVGFRNQPQHF
>TRBV12-3/TRBV12-4|-|-|TRBJ2-7
TGTGCCAGCTGCGGGGCCGTTGGAGAGCAGTACTTC
CASCGAVGEQYF
>TRBV2|TRBD1|once|TRBJ2-1
TGTGCCAGCAGGGGCTATGGGACAGGGACCTACAATGAGCAGTTCTTC
CASRGYGTGTYNEQFF
>TRBV5-1|-|-|TRBJ2-2
TGCGCCAGCAGCGTACAAGGACAGCCCACCGGGGAGCTGTTTTTT
CASSVQGQPTGELFF
>TRBV10-2|-|-|TRBJ2-1
TGCGCTACGAAGGTGTCAGGGGCCAATGAGCAGTTCTTC
CATKVSGANEQFF
>TRBV24-1|-|few|TRBJ1-6
TGTGCCACCAGTGATCGGAGCGCTAATTCACCCCTCCACTTT
CATSDRSANSPLHF
>TRBV5-1|TRBD1|few|TRBJ2-5
TGCGCCAGCAGCTCCACAGACAGGGTTTTGGAGACCCAGTACTTC
CASSSTDRVLETQYF
>TRBV3-1/TRBV3-2|TRBD2|-|TRBJ2-1
TGTGCCAGCAGCCAGACTAGCCCCCCCTACAATGAGCAGTTCTTC
CASSQTSPPYNEQFF
>TRBV5-5|-|-|TRBJ2-3
TGTGCCAGCAGCTTCGGTAGCGGCACAGATACGCAGTATTTT
CASSFGSGTDTQYF
>TRBV24-1|-|-|TRBJ2-2
TGTGCCACCAGTGAGCCGGGACTCGGGAACACCGGGGAGCTGTTTTTT
CATSEPGLGNTGELFF
>TRBV24-1|TRBD1|-|TRBJ1-5
TGTGCCACCAGTGATGGGGACAGGGTACATCAGCCCCAGCATTTT
CATSDGDRVHQPQHF
>TRBV10-1|TRBD1|-|TRBJ2-5
TGCGCCAGCAGTTCCATACCAGGGGGCGCGGAGACCCAGTACTTC
CASSSIPGGAETQYF
>TRBV27|-|-|TRBJ2-7
TGTGCCAGCAGTTTGCGGGGGACAGGCGCCTCGAACTACGAGCAGTACTTC
CASSLRGTGASNYEQYF
>TRBV6-1|TRBD1|-|TRBJ2-3
TGTGCCAGCAGTGAAAGGACAGGGGATACCACAGATACGCAGTATTTT
CASSERTGDTTDTQYF
>TRBV5-1|TRBD2|-|TRBJ2-2
TGCGCCAGCAGCTTGGGCCTCGGGAGGACCGGGGAGCTGTTTTTT
CASSLGLGRTGELFF
>TRBV9|-|-|TRBJ2-1
TGTGCCAGCAGCGTAGCACCTCAGGCAGGGGGGCTGTACAATGAGCAGTTCTTC
CASSVAPQAGGLYNEQFF
>TRBV5-4|TRBD1|-|TRBJ1-2
TGTGCCGGAGGGACAGGGGGGTATGGCTACACCTTC
CAGGTGGYGYTF
>TRBV9|-|once|TRBJ1-1
TGTGCCAGCAGCAAGCGGAACACTGAAGCTTTCTTT
CASSKRNTEAFF
>TRBV19|-|-|TRBJ2-1
TGTGCCGCCGGGACACGCGATATCAATGAGCAGTTCTTC
CAAGTRDINEQFF
>TRBV5-4|-|-|TRBJ2-5
TGTGCCAGCAGCTCCAAGCAACTACAAGAGACCCAGTACTTC
CASSSKQLQETQYF
>TRBV6-5|-|-|TRBJ1-2
TGTGCCAGCAATCGGAGAGGGAAGGACTATGGCTACACCTTC
CASNRRGKDYGYTF
>TRBV30|TRBD2|-|TRBJ2-3
TGTGCCTGGAGTGTTGGGGGGGGGATTGATACGCAGTATTTT
CAWSVGGGIDTQYF
>TRBV30|-|-|TRBJ2-7
TGTGCCTGGACCAGCGGGCGGTCTGGGGAGCAGTACTTC
CAWTSGRSGEQYF
>TRBV11-2|-|-|TRBJ2-2
TGTGCCAGCAGCTTAGGTATAGGGCGGGCGAACACCGGGGAGCTGTTTTTT
CASSLGIGRANTGELFF
>TRBV7-9|-|-|TRBJ1-4
TGTGCCAGCAGCTTAGCTCAGGCGCCGAGTGAAAAACTGTTTTTT
CASSLAQAPSEKLFF
>TRBV18|-|-|TRBJ2-5
TGTGCCAGCTCACCAGTGTCGACTGGAGAGACCCAGTACTTC
CASSPVSTGETQYF
>TRBV7-7|-|-|TRBJ2-5
TGTGCCAGCCCGGGGGGCCCAGAGACCCAGTACTTC
CASPGGPETQYF
>TRBV2|-|-|TRBJ2-5
TGTGCCAGCAGGGAGGGACGGGAGACCCAGTACTTC
CASREGRETQYF
>TRBV5-1|-|-|TRBJ1-4
TGCGCCAGCAGCTTGTCTCTGCTTGACTCGAGGAAACTGTTTTTT
CASSLSLLDSRKLFF
>TRBV6-5|-|-|TRBJ1-2
TGTGCCAGCAGGTCGACAGATTTCTATGGCTACACCTTC
CASRSTDFYGYTF
>TRBV3-1/TRBV3-2|-|-|TRBJ2-1
TGTGCCAGCAGCCGACTAAAACAGGCAGGGGTACGCAATGAGCAGTTCTTC
CASSRLKQAGVRNEQFF
>TRBV5-1|-|-|TRBJ1-4
TGCGCCAGCAGCGTCCAGGGGATGGGAACTAATGAAAAACTGTTTTTT
CASSVQGMGTNEKLFF
>TRBV7-6|-|-|TRBJ2-2
TGTGCCAGCAGTAAAGTGGTGGAGGGTTTTACCGGGGAGCTGTTTTTT
CASSKVVEGFTGELFF
>TRBV6-5|TRBD2|-|TRBJ2-1
TGTGCCAGCAGTCAGGATGGACTAGCGGGGGGGATGTTCTTC
CASSQDGLAGGMFF
>TRBV27|TRBD1|-|TRBJ1-6
TGTGCCAGCAGTCGAGGGACAGCGAATTCACCCCTCCACTTT
CASSRGTANSPLHF
>TRBV6-5|-|-|TRBJ2-5
TGTGCCACTAGATTACCGGGACACGTGGAGACCCAGTACTTC
CATRLPGHVETQYF
>TRBV7-9|-|-|TRBJ2-1
TGTGCCAGCAGCGAAGCATGGGGGCCTGAGTACAATGAGCAGTTCTTC
CASSEAWGPEYNEQFF
>TRBV5-8|TRBD1|-|TRBJ1-5
TGTGCCAGCAGCCCTGGACAGGGACCCTTGAGCAATCAGCCCCAGCATTTT
CASSPGQGPLSNQPQHF
>TRBV7-9|-|-|TRBJ2-7
TGTGCCAGCAGCTACTACAGGGTTGATGAGCAGTACTTC
CASSYYRVDEQYF
>TRBV5-3|-|once|TRBJ2-1
TGTGCCAGAAGCTTGGGACAGCTCGCCTACAATGAGCAGTTCTTC
CARSLGQLAYNEQFF
>TRBV3-1/TRBV3-2|-|-|TRBJ2-2
TGTGCCAGCAGCCAAGTGACCAGGGGAGCCGCCGGGGAGCTGTTTTTT
CASSQVTRGAAGELFF